The next 26 T cell receptor beta chains were all read from a single sample in a study of T-cell memory formation after mild COVID-19. TCRdb recomputed calls from the 5' RACE reads with MiXCR, one row per CDR3 protein. The table has roughly 550,000 distinct CDR3 sequences, around 20% seen once. Input material: PBMCs or a T cell subset sorted from them (not recorded which). Receptors originate from an adult woman who had mild COVID-19 (a few samples of this study predate the infection). Cell type and time point are not known.

In regard to this clonotype: The junction and the germline gene differ at one end; a read error may be behind it. The CDR3 nucleotides are TGCAGCGTTGGGACCGCCAACTATGTCTACACCTTC. The encoded protein is CSVGTANYVYTF. The chain combines TRBV29-1 with TRBJ1-2; D unresolved. Germline CDR1 SQVTM, CDR2 ANQGSEA. CDR3 length: 12 residues.

This clonotype was recorded many times. The rearrangement uses TRBV9 and TRBJ2-2; D is ambiguous. The CDR3 totals 13 residues. The V and J ends lost 5 bases and 1 base respectively, with 6 bases between them. The V gene's germline CDR1 is SGDLS and CDR2 YYNGEE. The CDR3 is CASSVRNTGELFF. The CDR3 region has the DNA TGTGCCAGCAGTGTCAGGAACACCGGGGAGCTGTTTTTT.

This clonotype turned up a few times. V and J are TRBV7-2 and TRBJ2-3; tentatively, D is TRBD2 (6 bases). V lost 3 bases, J lost 3 bases, and 10 bases lay in between. The length of the CDR3 is 14 residues. Germline CDR1 and CDR2: SGHTA and FQGNSA. CDR3 residues: CASSFYGGTDTQYF. CDR3 nucleotide sequence: TGTGCCAGCAGCTTTTATGGGGGGACAGATACGCAGTATTTT.

The chain uses TRBV12-3 or TRBV12-4 and TRBJ2-1, with 10 positions matching TRBD1. V was clipped by 5 bases and J by 7 bases; unmatched bases: 8. This CDR3 is built from 15 residues. Here the CDR3 reads CASSTRDRGDNEQFF. Here the CDR3 DNA reads TGTGCCAGCAGTACCCGGGACAGGGGAGATAATGAGCAGTTCTTC.

This clonotype was detected a few times. V and J are TRBV7-9 and TRBJ2-1, with TRBD2 matching 11 bases. With V trimmed by 6 bases and J by 3 bases, 4 bases remained unmatched. Germline V gives CDR1 SEHNR, CDR2 FQNEAQ (reference sequence). CDR3 length: 15 residues. CDR3 coding DNA: TGTGCCAGCAGTCGACTAGCGGGGAACTACAATGAGCAGTTCTTC. This encodes CASSRLAGNYNEQFF. Full variable domain (missing parts from reference TRBV7-9 and TRBJ2-1): DTGVSQNPRHKITKRGQNVTFRCDPISEHNRLYWYRQTLGQGPEFLTYFQNEAQLEKSRLLSDRFSAERPKGSFSTLEIQRTEQGDSAMYLCASSRLAGNYNEQFFGPGTRLTVL.

The chain is built from TRBV9 and TRBJ1-5; D perhaps matches TRBD1 (5 bases). V lost 4 bases and J lost 0, with 11 bases in between. The CDR3 has 15 residues. From germline, CDR1 is SGDLS and CDR2 YYNGEE. As DNA, the CDR3 is TGTGCCAGCAGCCGGGGGGGGAATAGCAATCAGCCCCAGCATTTT. Encoded protein: CASSRGGNSNQPQHF.

The rearrangement links TRBV5-1 to TRBJ2-2; tentatively, D is TRBD2 (6 bases). This CDR3 region has 15 residues. The germline V gene has CDR1 SGHRS and CDR2 YFSETQ. Trimming removed 4 bases at V and 0 bases at J, with 10 bases between. The CDR3 bases are TGCGCCAGCAGCCGGGCGGGATCGAACACCGGGGAGCTGTTTTTT. This translates into CASSRAGSNTGELFF.

The CDR3 region has the DNA TGCAGCGTCCAGGGACAGGGAACCAATGAGCAGTTCTTC. The encoded protein is CSVQGQGTNEQFF. The chain has TRBV29-1 and TRBJ2-1, with 9 bases lining up with TRBD1. The CDR3 runs to 13 residues. Unmatched junction bases numbered 6, after V lost 6 bases and J lost 6 bases. Germline V gives CDR1 SQVTM, CDR2 ANQGSEA.

V usage is TRBV7-2 and J usage is TRBJ2-5; D is ambiguous. The length of the CDR3 is 13 residues. Trimming stripped 2 bases from V and 7 bases from J, with 11 bases between. CDR1 and CDR2 (germline): SGHTA, FQGNSA. Here the CDR3 DNA reads TGTGCCAGCAGCTTACGGACGCAGCGGACCCAGTACTTC. As protein: CASSLRTQRTQYF.

The V call is TRBV30, the J call TRBJ2-7; unclear D gene. CDR3 size: 14 residues. Trimming removed 0 bases from V and 0 bases from J, with 9 bases in between. Germline CDR1 reads GTSNPN; CDR2 reads SVGIG (reference sequence). The CDR3 coding sequence is TGTGCCTGGAGTGTACGGATGAGCTCCTACGAGCAGTACTTC. It encodes CAWSVRMSSYEQYF.

This clonotype was observed a few times. The CDR3 region is CSVENTGFSTGELFF. DNA for the CDR3: TGCAGCGTTGAAAACACGGGGTTCAGCACCGGGGAGCTGTTTTTT. V usage is TRBV29-1 and J usage is TRBJ2-2; D might be TRBD2 (5 bases). The CDR3 sequence is 15 residues long. Germline CDR1 is SQVTM and CDR2 is ANQGSEA. Trimming left V 2 bases short and J 4 bases short, with 14 bases between.

This sequence joins TRBV11-2 and TRBJ2-1; possible D gene TRBD1, 6 bases. V was trimmed by 0 bases and J by 6 bases, leaving 21 bases between them. Per germline, CDR1 SGHAT and CDR2 FQNNGV. The CDR3 loop spans 18 amino acids. The CDR3 DNA reads TGTGCCAGCAGCTTAGATCACTCGGACAGAGAATTCACCAATGAGCAGTTCTTC. This codes for CASSLDHSDREFTNEQFF.

V and J are TRBV5-6 and TRBJ2-7; 9 nucleotides agree with TRBD1. Looked up from germline, CDR1 is SGHDT and CDR2 is YYEEEE. Losses at the gene ends were 4 bases for V and 7 bases for J; bases not matched to a gene: 9. The CDR3 sequence is 14 residues long. Written as DNA, the CDR3 is TGTGCCAGCAGCGGGGGACAGGGTCGCTATGAGCAGTACTTC. Translated: CASSGGQGRYEQYF.

The V and J genes are TRBV24-1 and TRBJ2-5; D remains unclear. Trimming took off 0 bases at V and 1 base at J, with 8 bases between the two ends. The CDR3 is 15 amino acids. Germline V gives CDR1 KGHDR, CDR2 SFDVKD. The CDR3 is CATSDLGQSQETQYF. CDR3 bases: TGTGCCACCAGTGATTTGGGCCAGTCCCAAGAGACCCAGTACTTC.

This clonotype has ten or more counts. V and J are TRBV12-3 or TRBV12-4 and TRBJ1-2; no definite D call. The length of the CDR3 is 13 residues. The V end was cut by 3 bases, the J end by 7 bases, with 12 bases between. This CDR3 is CASSFASAGGYTF. The CDR3 DNA reads as TGTGCCAGCAGTTTCGCATCTGCGGGTGGCTACACCTTC.

The sample holds a few counts of this clonotype. The V gene is TRBV20-1, the J gene TRBJ1-6; D remains ambiguous. Germline values: CDR1 DFQATT, CDR2 SNEGSKA (reference sequence). Trimming left V 0 bases short and J 8 bases short, with 17 bases between. This CDR3 spans 16 amino acids. The CDR3 sequence: CSARDVRRSTDSPLHF. As DNA, the CDR3 is TGCAGTGCTAGAGACGTCAGGAGATCTACCGATTCACCCCTCCACTTT.

The chain links TRBV6-2 or TRBV6-3 to TRBJ2-7; 7 bases are a match to TRBD1. The CDR3 runs 14 residues. V was clipped by 7 bases and J by 4 bases; unmatched bases: 10. CDR1 is MNHEY and CDR2 is SVGEGT in the germline V gene. The CDR3 region is CASTRQGRPYEQYF. The DNA of the CDR3 is TGTGCCAGCACCCGACAGGGCCGCCCGTACGAGCAGTACTTC.

This clonotype turned up a few times. The CDR3 DNA follows: TGTGCCAGCAGTCCGACGGGGGACGGCCATAATTCACCCCTCCACTTT. It translates to CASSPTGDGHNSPLHF. The J gene is TRBJ1-6, the V gene TRBV6-5; possible D gene TRBD1, 5 bases. Germline loops: CDR1 MNHEY, CDR2 SVGAGI. The V gene lost 5 bases and the J gene lost 5 bases, with 16 bases spanning the gap. CDR3 length: 16 amino acids.

The rearrangement joins TRBV7-9 to TRBJ2-3, with TRBD1 matching 7 bases. This CDR3 contains 15 residues. The V segment lost 4 bases and the J segment 3 bases; nucleotides outside the gene matches: 7. In germline, CDR1 is SEHNR, CDR2 FQNEAQ (reference sequence). CDR3 DNA sequence: TGTGCCAGCAGCTCTTCCGGGACAGAAACAGATACGCAGTATTTT. Encoded protein: CASSSSGTETDTQYF. The full variable domain, completed using reference TRBV7-9 and TRBJ2-3, is DTGVSQNPRHKITKRGQNVTFRCDPISEHNRLYWYRQTLGQGPEFLTYFQNEAQLEKSRLLSDRFSAERPKGSFSTLEIQRTEQGDSAMYLCASSSSGTETDTQYFGPGTRLTVL.

V usage is TRBV19 and J usage is TRBJ1-5, with D hard to call. CDR1 and CDR2 (germline): LNHDA, SQIVND (reference sequence). The CDR3 consists of 15 residues. V lost 9 bases and J 0 bases, leaving 15 bases between the germline ends. The chain's CDR3 is CASQVGQYSNQPQHF. The CDR3 DNA sequence: TGTGCCAGCCAAGTAGGCCAATATAGCAATCAGCCCCAGCATTTT.

V gene TRBV28 combines with J gene TRBJ1-4, with 8 positions matching TRBD1. Per the germline V gene, CDR1 is MDHEN and CDR2 is SYDVKM. The trim removed 5 bases at V and 2 bases at J, leaving 4 bases unmatched. This CDR3 region has 15 residues. In DNA form, the CDR3 reads TGTGCCAGCAGTCGCAGGGGGCCGACTAATGAAAAACTGTTTTTT. This sequence encodes CASSRRGPTNEKLFF.

The chain recombines TRBV12-3 or TRBV12-4 with TRBJ2-3, with TRBD1 identical over 8 bases. This CDR3 region has 15 residues. The V gene end was trimmed by 7 bases and the J gene end by 4 bases; junction bases not matched to a gene: 10. The CDR3 protein is CASISGGGLPDTQYF. The CDR3 nucleotides read TGTGCCAGCATCTCAGGGGGCGGACTTCCAGATACGCAGTATTTT.

J is TRBJ1-1 and V is TRBV7-8; the D gene is possibly TRBD1 (5 bases). Germline CDR1 and CDR2: SGHVS and FQNEAQ. The V and J ends lost 5 bases and 1 base respectively, with 17 bases between them. CDR3 length equals 16 residues. As DNA, the CDR3 is TGTGCCAGCAGCCCCCAATCAGCAGGGTGGAACACTGAAGCTTTCTTT. It specifies CASSPQSAGWNTEAFF.

This rearrangement joins TRBV7-8 to TRBJ2-7, with D possibly matching TRBD1 (6 bases). CDR3 length: 13 amino acids. Germline assignment: CDR1 SGHVS and CDR2 FQNEAQ. V shed 2 bases and J shed 6 bases, with 11 bases lying between them. For the CDR3, the DNA is TGTGCCAGCAGCTTACACAGGGAATCCGAGCAGTACTTC. Amino acid sequence: CASSLHRESEQYF.

This clonotype appeared a few times. In nucleotides, the CDR3 is TGTGCCAGCAGCTTAACTCCGGGACAGGGGACTTACAATGAGCAGTTCTTC. Translated: CASSLTPGQGTYNEQFF. V and J are TRBV11-2 and TRBJ2-1; 10 nucleotides agree with TRBD1. V shed 2 bases and J 4 bases; nucleotides not matched to a gene: 8. The CDR3 runs to 17 residues. CDR1 is SGHAT, CDR2 FQNNGV, per germline.

This clonotype was seen more than once but under ten times. Written as DNA, the CDR3 is TGTGCCAGCAGTTTAGTCCGACAGGGCAATCAGCCCCAGCATTTT. As protein: CASSLVRQGNQPQHF. The chain joins TRBV12-3 or TRBV12-4 to TRBJ1-5; a possible D gene is TRBD1 (6 bases). This CDR3 region has 15 residues. V was shortened by 1 base and J by 2 bases, with 9 bases between the two germline ends.